This TCR beta chain was recovered during a study of CD4 T cells in relation to SARS-CoV-2 and coronaviruses. On this clone: Its antigen is currently unknown.

CD4+ T cells from unexposed donors were obtained before the COVID-19 pandemic (2011-2018). CD4+ T cells were isolated from the cells after around 11 days of culture. Testing used SARS-CoV-2 S/N and four cold-coronavirus spikes on unexposed-donor CD4+ T cells, cells permitting. Cultures received half-medium IL-2 refreshes on days 3 and 7. CDR1 and CDR2 from the germline V gene are LGHDT and YNNKEL (reference sequence). Trimming pared 1 base from V and 2 bases from J, leaving 7 bases between. The CDR3 spans 14 residues. Findings of the study overall: Monoreactive clones expanded significantly more to SARS-CoV-2 than crossreactive clones did.

Assay used: immunoSEQ multiplex PCR; TCRdb lists only in-frame clones, some missing. The sample lists 15,000 to 20,000 clones, 70% to 80% occurring once. The gene calls are TRBV3-1 (or the pseudogene TRBV3-2) and TRBJ2-3; D unresolved. Sequenced material: CD4+ T cells from PBMCs, cultured in vitro. This TCR derives from a human donor in good health. CDR3 bases: TGTGCCAGCAGCCAAGGGACGGCCACAGATACGCAGTATTTT. As protein: CASSQGTATDTQYF.